This T cell receptor (beta chain) was identified in a study of shared clonotypes between healthy human individuals. There are 14 residues in the CDR3. Trimming took 5 bases from V and 7 from J, leaving 14 bases between them. The germline V gene has CDR1 LNHDA and CDR2 SQIVND (reference sequence). Data came from immunoSEQ multiplex PCR; TCRdb stores just in-frame clones and leaves some out. Of around 450,000 clones listed, roughly 77% are singletons. The chain recombines TRBV19 with TRBJ2-2, with D tentatively TRBD2 (6 bases). This TCR derives from a woman in her 40s in good health. Some clones in this sample may be carry-over from other donors' samples. Sequenced sample: PBMCs. The CDR3 sequence: CASSPRREVGELFF. The CDR3 DNA reads as TGTGCCAGTAGTCCCCGCAGGGAGGTCGGGGAGCTGTTTTTT.